The 10 T cell receptor beta chains below were found in one sample sequenced in a study of metastatic and nonmetastatic thyroid tumors. Not a single patient had been given any form of treatment at any point before undergoing thyroid surgery. TCRdb re-clonotyped the PCR reads via MiXCR. The data show under 20,000 clones, roughly 3.5% seen once. The sequenced material came from tumor tissue. Receptors originate from a female donor with papillary thyroid cancer or a benign thyroid nodule (not recorded which). Some clones in this sample may be carry-over from other donors' samples.

This clone occurred a few times. This chain links TRBV5-6 with TRBJ1-2; D is possibly TRBD1 (5 bases). CDR1 SGHDT and CDR2 YYEEEE come from the germline V gene. This CDR3 comprises 12 residues. Deletions cut 2 bases from V and 12 bases from J, with 14 bases between. For the CDR3, the DNA is TGTGCCAGCAGCTTTTCAAGGGGAGGCCACACCTTC. This encodes CASSFSRGGHTF.

This clone was seen a handful of times. The chain joins TRBV28 to TRBJ2-3; the match to TRBD1 covers 9 bases. The length of the CDR3 is 15 residues. The germline gives CDR1 MDHEN, CDR2 SYDVKM. V was pared by 6 bases and J by 2 bases, with 6 bases of the junction left unmatched. The CDR3 spells CASRGQGSNTDTQYF. The CDR3 DNA sequence: TGTGCCAGCAGGGGACAGGGATCGAACACAGATACGCAGTATTTT.

This clone was counted a few times. CDR3 in DNA: TGTGCCAGCAGCCGCGACAGGGTAGCTGAGCAGTTCTTC. Residues: CASSRDRVAEQFF. V usage is TRBV6-1 and J usage is TRBJ2-1; TRBD1 matches 7 bases. Germline V gene lookup returns CDR1 MNHNS and CDR2 SASEGT. The CDR3 covers 13 residues. The trim removed 6 bases at V and 9 bases at J, leaving 8 bases unmatched.

J is TRBJ2-5 and V is TRBV27; 9 nucleotides agree with TRBD2. V dropped 0 bases and J dropped 6; count of bases not matched to a gene: 2. The CDR3 consists of 14 residues. CDR1 is MNHEY, CDR2 SMNVEV, per germline (reference sequence). The CDR3 is CASSLSSGSKTQYF. The CDR3 DNA reads as TGTGCCAGCAGTTTATCTAGCGGGAGCAAGACCCAGTACTTC.

In this sample, this clone turned up a few times. The V call is TRBV29-1, the J call TRBJ1-3; D is unclear. The germline V gene has CDR1 SQVTM and CDR2 ANQGSEA. V was pared by 1 base and J by 2 bases, with 6 bases between. The CDR3 has 13 residues. CDR3 in DNA: TGCAGCGTTGAAGCCGGGACTGGAAACACCATATATTTT. This codes for CSVEAGTGNTIYF.

The chain links TRBV7-2 to TRBJ2-2; TRBD1 aligns across 7 bases. The germline gives CDR1 SGHTA, CDR2 FQGNSA. CDR3 length equals 17 residues. V was clipped by 3 bases and J by 0 bases; unmatched bases: 7. Written as DNA, the CDR3 is TGTGCCAGCAGCTTCGGGACCGGGACAGCGAACACCGGGGAGCTGTTTTTT. Protein sequence: CASSFGTGTANTGELFF. The variable domain in full, with the rest retrieved from reference TRBV7-2 and TRBJ2-2, is GAGVSQSPSNKVTEKGKDVELRCDPISGHTALYWYRQSLGQGLEFLIYFQGNSAPDKSGLPSDRFSAERTGGSVSTLTIQRTQQEDSAVYLCASSFGTGTANTGELFFGEGSRLTVL.

This clone was seen only a few times. The chain uses TRBV28 and TRBJ1-1; D unclear. In germline, CDR1 is MDHEN, CDR2 SYDVKM. The CDR3 totals 15 residues. V was pared by 6 bases and J by 0 bases, with 14 bases between. The CDR3 here is CASSRDMCMNTEAFF. In DNA form, the CDR3 reads TGTGCCAGCAGCCGTGACATGTGCATGAACACTGAAGCTTTCTTT. Together with reference TRBV28 and TRBJ1-1, the CDR3 gives the full variable domain: DVKVTQSSRYLVKRTGEKVFLECVQDMDHENMFWYRQDPGLGLRLIYFSYDVKMKEKGDIPEGYSVSREKKERFSLILESASTNQTSMYLCASSRDMCMNTEAFFGQGTRLTVV.

The rearrangement links TRBV27 to TRBJ2-7, with 7 positions matching TRBD2. The CDR3 covers 13 residues. With 8 bases clipped from V and 2 bases from J, the junction kept 6 bases outside the gene matches. Germline lookup yields CDR1 MNHEY and CDR2 SMNVEV (reference sequence). CDR3 coding DNA: TGTGCCAGCGCTAGCGGAATTACCTACGAGCAGTACTTC. Its protein product is CASASGITYEQYF.

The chain links TRBV28 to TRBJ1-2; 10 bases align to TRBD1. Germline V CDR1 and CDR2: MDHEN, SYDVKM. The CDR3 is made up of 15 amino acids. Germline trimming cut 2 bases from V and 7 bases from J; bases unmatched to any gene: 7. In DNA, the CDR3 is TGTGCCAGCAGTTTAAGGACAGGGGGTAGGAGTGGCTACACCTTC. Encoded protein: CASSLRTGGRSGYTF.

As for this clone: The CDR3 does not end in the conserved phenylalanine or tryptophan, so this is likely a read error. The chain uses TRBV3-1 and TRBJ2-6, with unresolved D. Germline values: CDR1 LGHDT, CDR2 YNNKEL (reference sequence). This CDR3 comprises 16 residues. CDR3 in amino acids: CESSQRRSSGANVLTC. Written as DNA, the CDR3 is TGTGAGAGCAGCCAACGTAGGAGCTCTGGGGCCAACGTCCTGACTTGC.